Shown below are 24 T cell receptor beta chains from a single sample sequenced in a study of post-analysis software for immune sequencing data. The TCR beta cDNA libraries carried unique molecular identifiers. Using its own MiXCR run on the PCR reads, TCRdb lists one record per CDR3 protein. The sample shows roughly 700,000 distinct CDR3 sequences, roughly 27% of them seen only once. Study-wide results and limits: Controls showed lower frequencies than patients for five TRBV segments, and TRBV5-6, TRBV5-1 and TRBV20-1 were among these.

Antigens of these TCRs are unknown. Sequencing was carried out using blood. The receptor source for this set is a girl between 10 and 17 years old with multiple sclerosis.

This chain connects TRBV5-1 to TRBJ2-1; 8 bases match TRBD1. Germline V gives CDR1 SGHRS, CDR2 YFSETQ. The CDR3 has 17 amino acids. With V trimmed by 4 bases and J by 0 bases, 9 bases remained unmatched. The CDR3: CASSPDRVGSSYNEQFF. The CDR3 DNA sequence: TGCGCCAGCAGCCCGGACAGGGTCGGGAGCTCCTACAATGAGCAGTTCTTC.

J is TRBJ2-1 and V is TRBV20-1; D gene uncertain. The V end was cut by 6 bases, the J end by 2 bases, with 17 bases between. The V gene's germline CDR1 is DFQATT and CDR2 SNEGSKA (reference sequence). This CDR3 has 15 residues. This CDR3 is CSANTNGPAYNEQFF. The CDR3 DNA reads TGCAGTGCAAATACGAACGGACCGGCCTACAATGAGCAGTTCTTC.

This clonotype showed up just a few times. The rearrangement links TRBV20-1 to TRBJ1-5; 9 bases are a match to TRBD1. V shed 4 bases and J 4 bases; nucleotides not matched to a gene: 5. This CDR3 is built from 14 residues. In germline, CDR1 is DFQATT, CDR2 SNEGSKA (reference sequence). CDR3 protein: CSAKGDRANQPQHF. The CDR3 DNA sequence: TGCAGTGCTAAGGGGGACAGGGCAAATCAGCCCCAGCATTTT.

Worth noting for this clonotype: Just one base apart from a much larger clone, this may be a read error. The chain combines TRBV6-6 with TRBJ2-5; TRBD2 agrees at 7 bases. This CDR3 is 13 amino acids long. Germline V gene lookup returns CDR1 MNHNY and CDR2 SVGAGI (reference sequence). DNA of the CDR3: TGTGCCAGCAGTCGGGGACTAAAAGAGACCCGGTACTTC. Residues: CASSRGLKETRYF.

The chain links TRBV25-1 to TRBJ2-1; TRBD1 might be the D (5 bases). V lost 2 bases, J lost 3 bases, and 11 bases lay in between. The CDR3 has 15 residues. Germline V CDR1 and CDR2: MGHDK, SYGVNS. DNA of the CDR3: TGTGCCAGCAGTGAAGAACCCAGGGTCTACAATGAGCAGTTCTTC. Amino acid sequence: CASSEEPRVYNEQFF.

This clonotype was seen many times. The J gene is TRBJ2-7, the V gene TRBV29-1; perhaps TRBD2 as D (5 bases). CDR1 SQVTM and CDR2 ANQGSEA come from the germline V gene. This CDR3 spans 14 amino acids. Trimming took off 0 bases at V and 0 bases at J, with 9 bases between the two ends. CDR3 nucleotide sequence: TGCAGCGTTGAAGATTCGCGGGCCTCCTACGAGCAGTACTTC. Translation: CSVEDSRASYEQYF.

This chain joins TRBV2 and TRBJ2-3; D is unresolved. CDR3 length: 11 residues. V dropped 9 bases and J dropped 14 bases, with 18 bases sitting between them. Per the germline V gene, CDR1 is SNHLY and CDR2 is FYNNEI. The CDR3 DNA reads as TGTGCCAGTCAAGGTCCCCTAAGGCCGTATTTT. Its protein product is CASQGPLRPYF.

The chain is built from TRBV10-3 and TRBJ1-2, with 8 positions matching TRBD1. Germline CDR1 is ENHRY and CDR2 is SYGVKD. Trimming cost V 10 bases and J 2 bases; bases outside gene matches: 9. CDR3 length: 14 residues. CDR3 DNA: TGTGCCACGCAAGCCGGGACAGGCAACTATGGCTACACCTTC. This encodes CATQAGTGNYGYTF.

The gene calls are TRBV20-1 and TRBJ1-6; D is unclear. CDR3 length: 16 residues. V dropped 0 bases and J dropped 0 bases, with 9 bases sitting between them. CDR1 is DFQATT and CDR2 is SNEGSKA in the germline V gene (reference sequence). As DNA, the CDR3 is TGCAGTGCTAGAGACGATGGTAGCTCCTATAATTCACCCCTCCACTTT. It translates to CSARDDGSSYNSPLHF.

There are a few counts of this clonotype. The CDR3 DNA is TGTGCCAGCAGTAGACAGAGCTCCTACAATGAGCAGTTCTTC. The encoded protein is CASSRQSSYNEQFF. The chain recombines TRBV27 with TRBJ2-1; a possible D gene is TRBD1 (5 bases). Looked up from germline, CDR1 is MNHEY and CDR2 is SMNVEV (reference sequence). V lost 5 bases and J 0 bases, leaving 8 bases between the germline ends. This CDR3 region has 14 residues.

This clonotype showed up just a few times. CDR3 sequence reads: CASRRGGASGSYEQYF. Written as DNA, the CDR3 is TGCGCCAGCAGAAGGGGAGGGGCTAGCGGATCCTACGAGCAGTACTTC. This sequence joins TRBV5-1 and TRBJ2-7, with 7 positions matching TRBD2. The V and J ends lost 5 bases and 1 base, in that order; junction bases with no gene match: 12. The CDR3 covers 16 residues. Germline V gives CDR1 SGHRS, CDR2 YFSETQ.

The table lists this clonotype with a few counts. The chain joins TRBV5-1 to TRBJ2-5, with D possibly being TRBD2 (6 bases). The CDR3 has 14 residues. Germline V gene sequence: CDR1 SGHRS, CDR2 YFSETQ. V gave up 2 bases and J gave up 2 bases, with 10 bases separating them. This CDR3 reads CASSFSGLQETQYF. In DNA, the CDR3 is TGCGCCAGCAGCTTCAGCGGACTACAAGAGACCCAGTACTTC. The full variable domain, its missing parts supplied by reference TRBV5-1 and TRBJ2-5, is KAGVTQTPRYLIKTRGQQVTLSCSPISGHRSVSWYQQTPGQGLQFLFEYFSETQRNKGNFPGRFSGRQFSNSRSEMNVSTLELGDSALYLCASSFSGLQETQYFGPGTRLLVL.

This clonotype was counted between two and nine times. CDR3 sequence: CASSGRDRGWNEKLFF. In nucleotides, the CDR3 is TGCGCCAGCAGCGGCCGGGACAGGGGATGGAATGAAAAACTGTTTTTT. J is TRBJ1-4 and V is TRBV5-1; 10 bases agree with TRBD1. The CDR3 consists of 16 residues. Germline-derived CDR1 and CDR2 are SGHRS and YFSETQ. Unmatched junction bases numbered 8, after V lost 4 bases and J lost 5 bases.

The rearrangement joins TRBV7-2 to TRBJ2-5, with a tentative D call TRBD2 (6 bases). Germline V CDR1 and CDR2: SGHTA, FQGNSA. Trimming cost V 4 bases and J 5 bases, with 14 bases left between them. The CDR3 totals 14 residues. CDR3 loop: CASSSRESPETQYF. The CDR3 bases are TGTGCCAGCAGCTCCCGGGAGTCCCCCGAGACCCAGTACTTC.

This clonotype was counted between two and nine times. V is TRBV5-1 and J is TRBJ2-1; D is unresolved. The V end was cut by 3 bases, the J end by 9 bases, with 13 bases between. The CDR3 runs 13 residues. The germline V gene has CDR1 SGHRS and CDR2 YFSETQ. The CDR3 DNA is TGCGCCAGCAGCTCCCGATCCGATATTGAGCAGTTCTTC. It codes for CASSSRSDIEQFF.

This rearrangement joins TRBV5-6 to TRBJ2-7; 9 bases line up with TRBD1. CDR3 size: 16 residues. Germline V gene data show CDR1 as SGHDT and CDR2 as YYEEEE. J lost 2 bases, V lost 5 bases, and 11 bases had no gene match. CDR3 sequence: CASRGVGTGYPYEQYF. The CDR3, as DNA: TGTGCCAGCAGGGGAGTAGGGACAGGGTACCCCTACGAGCAGTACTTC.

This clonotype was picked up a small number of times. CDR3 amino acids: CASSPPTGGRDEQYF. CDR3 DNA sequence: TGTGCCAGCAGTCCTCCGACAGGGGGGCGAGACGAGCAGTACTTC. The chain is built from TRBV27 and TRBJ2-7; 9 bases are a match to TRBD1. This CDR3 is built from 15 residues. CDR1 and CDR2 from the germline V gene are MNHEY and SMNVEV (reference sequence). Losses at the gene ends were 5 bases for V and 5 bases for J; bases not matched to a gene: 10.

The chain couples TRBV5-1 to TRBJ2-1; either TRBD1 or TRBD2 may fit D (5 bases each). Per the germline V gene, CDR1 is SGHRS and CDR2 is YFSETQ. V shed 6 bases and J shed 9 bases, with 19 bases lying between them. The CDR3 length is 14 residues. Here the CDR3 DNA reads TGCGCCAGCACCCTGGGACGGCGAAACAGTGAGCAGTTCTTC. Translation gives CASTLGRRNSEQFF.

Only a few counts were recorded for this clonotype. The CDR3 sequence is CASSLAGASAETQYF. The CDR3 DNA reads TGTGCCAGCAGCTTAGCGGGAGCGTCCGCGGAGACCCAGTACTTC. This sequence joins TRBV13 and TRBJ2-7, with a tentative D call TRBD2 (6 bases). The DNA end favors TRBJ2-5, so the J call may be wrong. Germline V gene sequence: CDR1 PRHDT, CDR2 FYEKMQ (reference sequence). The CDR3 spans 15 residues.

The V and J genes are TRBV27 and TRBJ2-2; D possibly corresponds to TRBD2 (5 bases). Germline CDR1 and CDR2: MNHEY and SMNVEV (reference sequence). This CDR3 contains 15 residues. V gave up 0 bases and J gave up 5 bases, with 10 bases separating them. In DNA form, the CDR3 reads TGTGCCAGCAGTTTATCGATGTCGGGAACCGGGGAGCTGTTTTTT. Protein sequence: CASSLSMSGTGELFF.

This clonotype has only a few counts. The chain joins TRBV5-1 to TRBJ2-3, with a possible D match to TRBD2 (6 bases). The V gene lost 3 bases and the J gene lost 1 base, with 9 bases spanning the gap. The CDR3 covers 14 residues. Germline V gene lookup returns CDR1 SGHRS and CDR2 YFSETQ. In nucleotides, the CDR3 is TGCGCCAGCAGCTGGAGGGAGCGCACAGATACGCAGTATTTT. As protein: CASSWRERTDTQYF.

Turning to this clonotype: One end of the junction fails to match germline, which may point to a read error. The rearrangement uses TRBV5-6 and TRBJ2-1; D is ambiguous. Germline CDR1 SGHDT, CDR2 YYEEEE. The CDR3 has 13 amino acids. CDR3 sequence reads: CASRRSSYNKQFF. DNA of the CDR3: TGTGCCAGCAGAAGGAGCTCCTACAATAAGCAGTTCTTC. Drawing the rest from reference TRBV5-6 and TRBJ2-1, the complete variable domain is DAGVTQSPTHLIKTRGQQVTLRCSPKSGHDTVSWYQQALGQGPQFIFQYYEEEERQRGNFPDRFSGHQFPNYSSELNVNALLLGDSALYLCASRRSSYNKQFFGPGTRLTVL.

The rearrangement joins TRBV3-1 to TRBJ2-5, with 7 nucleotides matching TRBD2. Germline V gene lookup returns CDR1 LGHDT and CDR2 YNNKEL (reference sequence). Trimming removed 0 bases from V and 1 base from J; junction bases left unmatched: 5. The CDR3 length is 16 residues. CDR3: CASSQDRSGAQETQYF. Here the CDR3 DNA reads TGTGCCAGCAGCCAAGATCGCAGCGGGGCCCAAGAGACCCAGTACTTC.

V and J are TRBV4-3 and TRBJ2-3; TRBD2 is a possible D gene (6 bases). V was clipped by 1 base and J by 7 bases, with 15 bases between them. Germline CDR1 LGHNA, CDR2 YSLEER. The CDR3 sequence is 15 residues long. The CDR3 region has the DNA TGCGCCAGCAGCCAAGTCGGGCGGGCGGGGAATACGCAGTATTTT. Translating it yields CASSQVGRAGNTQYF.